A selection of T cell receptor beta chains follows, all from one sample in a study of siplizumab effects on memory and regulatory T cells. Repertoires were generated with immunoSEQ multiplex PCR, while TCRdb's copy carries only in-frame clones and drops some. The sample has some 96,000 clones, approximately 94% seen once. Sequenced input: non-Treg CD4+ T cells sorted from blood. The receptors shown here come from a human donor in good health. CDR3s include the opening cysteine and the closing phenylalanine or tryptophan. A D gene is named only where the DNA matches it firmly. Clone size is stated in some rows and not others, as once, few, many or a class when expanded.

CDR3 DNA: TGTGCCAGCAGCTTAGCTTTTACGCCTAGCGGGAGCGAGACCCAGTACTTC; CDR3 protein: CASSLAFTPSGSETQYF; D gene: TRBD2; V gene: TRBV7-8; J gene: TRBJ2-5; clone size: -
CDR3 DNA: TGCGCCAGCAGCCAATCTAGCGGGAGGGCCGGAGAGACCCAGTACTTC; CDR3 protein: CASSQSSGRAGETQYF; D gene: TRBD2; V gene: TRBV5-1; J gene: TRBJ2-5; clone size: -
CDR3 DNA: TGTGCCAGCAGCCCCCTTGGGCCGGAGATAGATACGCAGTATTTT; CDR3 protein: CASSPLGPEIDTQYF; D gene: -; V gene: TRBV7-3; J gene: TRBJ2-3; clone size: -
CDR3 DNA: TGTGCCAGCCACCACGGGGCCAATAACACAGATACGCAGTATTTT; CDR3 protein: CASHHGANNTDTQYF; D gene: -; V gene: TRBV27; J gene: TRBJ2-3; clone size: -
CDR3 DNA: TGTGCCAGCAGCCCCCCGCAGGGTCTAAACTACGAGCAGTACTTC; CDR3 protein: CASSPPQGLNYEQYF; D gene: -; V gene: TRBV7-9; J gene: TRBJ2-7; clone size: -
CDR3 DNA: TGCGCCAGCAGTCCTTCTCCACAGGGGGTTGGCAATCAGCCCCAGCATTTT; CDR3 protein: CASSPSPQGVGNQPQHF; D gene: TRBD1; V gene: TRBV5-1; J gene: TRBJ1-5; clone size: -
CDR3 DNA: TGTGCCAGCGACCACCTGGGACGGGCGAAAGAGACCCAGTACTTC; CDR3 protein: CASDHLGRAKETQYF; D gene: -; V gene: TRBV27; J gene: TRBJ2-5; clone size: -
CDR3 DNA: TGCGCCAGCAGCCAACCTAGGCAGGGGCACGGGGAGGGGCAGTACTTC; CDR3 protein: CASSQPRQGHGEGQYF; D gene: -; V gene: TRBV4-1; J gene: TRBJ2-7; clone size: -
CDR3 DNA: TGTGCCAGTAGCGGGAGCGGGGAGACCCAGTACTTC; CDR3 protein: CASSGSGETQYF; D gene: -; V gene: TRBV19; J gene: TRBJ2-5; clone size: -
CDR3 DNA: TGTGCCAGCAGCTTGACGGCGGGAGGGCCTATTTCGGTGCAGTACTTC; CDR3 protein: CASSLTAGGPISVQYF; D gene: TRBD2; V gene: TRBV5-5; J gene: TRBJ2-7; clone size: -
CDR3 DNA: TGTGCCACATTGACCAGGGGGCACGGCTATGGCTACACCTTC; CDR3 protein: CATLTRGHGYGYTF; D gene: TRBD1; V gene: TRBV19; J gene: TRBJ1-2; clone size: -
CDR3 DNA: TGTGCCAGCAGCCGGCTAGCGGGAGTAATAGATACGCAGTATTTT; CDR3 protein: CASSRLAGVIDTQYF; D gene: TRBD2; V gene: TRBV13; J gene: TRBJ2-3; clone size: -
CDR3 DNA: TGTGCCAGCAGAAGAGGGGGGTTAAAGAACTCCTACAATGAGCAGTTCTTC; CDR3 protein: CASRRGGLKNSYNEQFF; D gene: -; V gene: TRBV6-4; J gene: TRBJ2-1; clone size: -
CDR3 DNA: TGTGCCAGCAGCTTCTTAGCGGGATCCTACAATGAGCAGTTCTTC; CDR3 protein: CASSFLAGSYNEQFF; D gene: TRBD2; V gene: TRBV7-3; J gene: TRBJ2-1; clone size: -
CDR3 DNA: TGTGCCAGCAGCCAAGATGCGGGACAGTTTTCTGGAAACACCATATATTTT; CDR3 protein: CASSQDAGQFSGNTIYF; D gene: TRBD1; V gene: TRBV14; J gene: TRBJ1-3; clone size: -
CDR3 DNA: TGTGCCAGCAGCCAAGATCATCGGACTAGTCGGTACGAGCAGTACTTC; CDR3 protein: CASSQDHRTSRYEQYF; D gene: TRBD2; V gene: TRBV14; J gene: TRBJ2-7; clone size: once
CDR3 DNA: TGCAGCGTTTTCGGACTAGCGGGAGCTAGGGAGACCCAGTACTTC; CDR3 protein: CSVFGLAGARETQYF; D gene: TRBD2; V gene: TRBV29-1; J gene: TRBJ2-5; clone size: -
CDR3 DNA: TGTGCCAGCATGTTTCGGGGGGCGCGGTACGAGCAGTACTTC; CDR3 protein: CASMFRGARYEQYF; D gene: -; V gene: TRBV2; J gene: TRBJ2-7; clone size: once
CDR3 DNA: TGCAGCGTTGACAGGTCCTATGGCTACACCTTC; CDR3 protein: CSVDRSYGYTF; D gene: -; V gene: TRBV29-1; J gene: TRBJ1-2; clone size: -
CDR3 DNA: TGTGCCAGCAGCTTGGAACTAGCGGGACCAGATACGCAGTATTTT; CDR3 protein: CASSLELAGPDTQYF; D gene: TRBD2; V gene: TRBV7-2; J gene: TRBJ2-3; clone size: once
CDR3 DNA: TGCAGTGCTAGAGTCAGCGAGACCCAGTACTTC; CDR3 protein: CSARVSETQYF; D gene: -; V gene: TRBV20-1; J gene: TRBJ2-5; clone size: -
CDR3 DNA: TGTGCCAGCAGAGTCCCGAGGGGTGGGGCGTTCTTC; CDR3 protein: CASRVPRGGAFF; D gene: -; V gene: TRBV6-1; J gene: TRBJ2-1; clone size: -
CDR3 DNA: TGTGCTAGTGGTTTTGAACTAGCGGGATTAGGGTACAATGAGCAGTTCTTC; CDR3 protein: CASGFELAGLGYNEQFF; D gene: TRBD2; V gene: TRBV12-5; J gene: TRBJ2-1; clone size: -
CDR3 DNA: TGTGCCAGTCGGACAGGGGGCGGTGGAAACACCATATATTTT; CDR3 protein: CASRTGGGGNTIYF; D gene: TRBD1; V gene: TRBV19; J gene: TRBJ1-3; clone size: -
CDR3 DNA: TGTGCCAGCAGCGTAGGGGTTGGAACAGATACGCAGTATTTT; CDR3 protein: CASSVGVGTDTQYF; D gene: -; V gene: TRBV9; J gene: TRBJ2-3; clone size: -
CDR3 DNA: TGTGCCAGCAGTCGCCCGGGGGCGGGCGAGCAGTACTTC; CDR3 protein: CASSRPGAGEQYF; D gene: -; V gene: TRBV6-5; J gene: TRBJ2-7; clone size: -
CDR3 DNA: TGTGCCAGCAGCCGGACAGGCAAGGCAGATACGCAGTATTTT; CDR3 protein: CASSRTGKADTQYF; D gene: TRBD1; V gene: TRBV14; J gene: TRBJ2-3; clone size: -
CDR3 DNA: TGTGCCAGCAGCCAGAGGAGGGAGGGCACAGATACGCAGTATTTT; CDR3 protein: CASSQRREGTDTQYF; D gene: -; V gene: TRBV5-6; J gene: TRBJ2-3; clone size: -
CDR3 DNA: TGTGCCAGCAGCTTAGAACCGAGCTCCTACAATGAGCAGTTCTTC; CDR3 protein: CASSLEPSSYNEQFF; D gene: -; V gene: TRBV11-2; J gene: TRBJ2-1; clone size: -
CDR3 DNA: TGTGCCAGCAGCTCGCGGACTAGCGGGTCAATTCAGTACTTC; CDR3 protein: CASSSRTSGSIQYF; D gene: TRBD2; V gene: TRBV11-1; J gene: TRBJ2-4; clone size: once